The 8 T cell receptor beta chains below were found in one sample sequenced in a study of shared T cell receptors in the human thymus. Clones were read by immunoSEQ multiplex PCR, and TCRdb kept only the in-frame ones, dropping some. The table has about 730,000 clones, approximately 83% seen once. These same data were also listed under a study on human thymus T cells.

Sequenced: thymocytes. These TCRs come from a girl under three years old with a congenital heart defect.

The rearrangement joins TRBV27 to TRBJ2-1; 10 bases line up with TRBD2. J was trimmed by 7 bases and V by 3 bases; bases with no gene match: 9. The CDR3 covers 16 residues. Germline V lookup: CDR1 MNHEY, CDR2 SMNVEV (reference sequence). The CDR3 loop reads CASSLRTSGLYNEQFF. The CDR3 coding sequence is TGTGCCAGCAGTTTGAGGACTAGCGGACTTTATAATGAGCAGTTCTTC.

CDR3 nucleotide sequence: TGTGCCAGCAGTTTTTTGGGACAGGGGGACTATAGCAATCAGCCCCAGCATTTT. This codes for CASSFLGQGDYSNQPQHF. The rearrangement links TRBV27 to TRBJ1-5; 11 positions agree with TRBD1. CDR3 size: 18 residues. J was trimmed by 0 bases and V by 3 bases; bases with no gene match: 7. Germline CDR1 and CDR2: MNHEY and SMNVEV (reference sequence).

The chain carries TRBV7-6 and TRBJ2-5; no clear D. Germline loops: CDR1 SGHVS, CDR2 FNYEAQ. This CDR3 contains 13 residues. Trimming cost V 6 bases and J 1 base, with 9 bases left between them. The CDR3 DNA reads TGTGCCAGCAGAAAACTCGTCCAAGAGACCCAGTACTTC. As protein: CASRKLVQETQYF.

V and J are TRBV25-1 and TRBJ2-7; TRBD2 matches at 9 bases. The CDR3 sequence is 14 residues long. J lost 5 bases, V lost 6 bases, and 8 bases had no gene match. CDR1 is MGHDK, CDR2 SYGVNS, per germline. The CDR3 nucleotides are TGTGCCAGCAGCCCTGGCGGGGGGGCCCACGAGCAGTACTTC. Translating it yields CASSPGGGAHEQYF.

The chain uses TRBV25-1 and TRBJ1-4; D is ambiguous. Germline V gene data show CDR1 as MGHDK and CDR2 as SYGVNS. V gave up 4 bases and J gave up 7 bases, with 19 bases separating them. The CDR3 totals 16 residues. The CDR3 reads CASSGAYTTHSEKLFF. The DNA for the CDR3 is TGTGCCAGCAGTGGGGCTTACACCACCCATAGTGAAAAACTGTTTTTT.

The chain is built from TRBV6-1 and TRBJ2-2, with 9 bases matching TRBD1. The CDR3 covers 17 residues. The J segment lost 4 bases and the V segment lost 4 bases, leaving 10 bases of the junction unmatched. Germline CDR1 and CDR2: MNHNS and SASEGT. The DNA for the CDR3 is TGTGCCAGCAGTGTCAGAGGGACAGGGAGTATCACCGGGGAGCTGTTTTTT. Translating it yields CASSVRGTGSITGELFF.

The rearrangement joins TRBV7-9 to TRBJ2-3; 8 bases match TRBD1. Germline loops: CDR1 SEHNR, CDR2 FQNEAQ (reference sequence). The V and J ends lost 9 bases and 3 bases, in that order; junction bases with no gene match: 17. This CDR3 is built from 17 residues. The CDR3 sequence: CASWSPDYRGRTDTQYF. The CDR3 region has the DNA TGTGCCAGTTGGTCACCCGACTACAGGGGGAGGACAGATACGCAGTATTTT.

The CDR3 here is CASSQVSGTGGSYEQYF. The CDR3 nucleotides are TGCGCCAGCAGCCAAGTGTCCGGGACAGGGGGTTCCTACGAGCAGTACTTC. The V and J genes are TRBV4-1 and TRBJ2-7; TRBD1 matches at 11 bases. This CDR3 is 17 amino acids long. CDR1 is MGHRA, CDR2 YSYEKL, per germline. V shed 1 base, J shed 1 base, and the junction held 6 bases outside the gene matches.